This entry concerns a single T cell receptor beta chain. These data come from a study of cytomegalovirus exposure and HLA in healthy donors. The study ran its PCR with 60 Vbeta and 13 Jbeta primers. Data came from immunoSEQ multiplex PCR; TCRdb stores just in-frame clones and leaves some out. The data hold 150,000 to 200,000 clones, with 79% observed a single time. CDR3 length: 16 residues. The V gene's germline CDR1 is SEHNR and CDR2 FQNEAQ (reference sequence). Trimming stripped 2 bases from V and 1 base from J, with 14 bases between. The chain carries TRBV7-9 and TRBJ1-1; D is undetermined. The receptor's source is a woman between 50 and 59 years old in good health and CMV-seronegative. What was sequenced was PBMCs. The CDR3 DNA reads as TGTGCCAGCAGCTTATCTCAGTGGTCTTCGAACACTGAAGCTTTCTTT. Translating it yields CASSLSQWSSNTEAFF. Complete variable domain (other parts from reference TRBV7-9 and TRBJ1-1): DTGVSQNPRHKITKRGQNVTFRCDPISEHNRLYWYRQTLGQGPEFLTYFQNEAQLEKSRLLSDRFSAERPKGSFSTLEIQRTEQGDSAMYLCASSLSQWSSNTEAFFGQGTRLTVV.